Listed below are T cell receptor beta chains from one sample, sequenced in a study of blood T cells in healthy people across ages. TCRdb re-analysed the 5' RACE reads in MiXCR, keeping a single row per CDR3 protein. Of around 670,000 distinct CDR3 sequences in the sample, around 31% are singletons; the top ten hold approximately 14%. The sequenced material came from blood. Source of these receptors: a woman of 80 years or more in good health. Each CDR3 is given with its conserved first and last residue. Each record gives: CDR3 protein, CDR3 DNA, V gene, J gene, clone size, D gene. A D gene is named only where the DNA matches it firmly. Clone size is not always given. Where it is, it says once, few, many or a class for expanded clones.

CDR3: CASSRTYEQFF
DNA: TGTGCCAGCAGTAGGACTTATGAGCAGTTCTTC
V: TRBV7-9
J: TRBJ2-1
size: NA
D: NA

CDR3: CASSRQGFDANEQFF
DNA: TGTGCCAGCAGTCGCCAGGGGTTCGATGCGAATGAGCAGTTCTTC
V: TRBV3-1
J: TRBJ2-1
size: NA
D: NA

CDR3: CSVPDRTVSYNEQFF
DNA: TGCAGCGTCCCCGACCGGACAGTCTCCTACAATGAGCAGTTCTTC
V: TRBV29-1
J: TRBJ2-1
size: few
D: NA

CDR3: CASSARTSADNEQFF
DNA: TGTGCCAGCAGTGCACGGACTAGCGCTGACAATGAGCAGTTCTTC
V: TRBV6-6
J: TRBJ2-1
size: NA
D: TRBD2

CDR3: CASSPLRTAPGVEAFF
DNA: TGTGCCAGCTCACCACTTCGTACGGCCCCGGGGGTTGAAGCTTTCTTT
V: TRBV18
J: TRBJ1-1
size: NA
D: NA

CDR3: CASSSGQGRKQETQYF
DNA: TGTGCCAGCAGTTCGGGGCAGGGGCGAAAGCAAGAGACCCAGTACTTC
V: TRBV28
J: TRBJ2-5
size: NA
D: NA

CDR3: CASSEGPARAQPQHF
DNA: TGTGCCAGCAGTGAAGGGCCGGCGAGGGCACAGCCCCAGCATTTT
V: TRBV6-1
J: TRBJ1-5
size: few
D: NA

CDR3: CASSLPGSTDTQYF
DNA: TGTGCCAGCAGTTTGCCCGGGAGCACAGATACGCAGTATTTT
V: TRBV12-3/TRBV12-4
J: TRBJ2-3
size: many
D: NA

CDR3: CASSEGAGGYEQYF
DNA: TGTGCCAGCAGTGAAGGGGCGGGGGGCTACGAGCAGTACTTC
V: TRBV6-1
J: TRBJ2-7
size: many
D: TRBD2

CDR3: CASSRTLAVVVYGYTF
DNA: TGTGCCAGCAGTCGGACACTGGCGGTAGTGGTCTATGGCTACACCTTC
V: TRBV7-3
J: TRBJ1-2
size: NA
D: NA

CDR3: CAGGSGVGEQYF
DNA: TGTGCCGGGGGTAGCGGGGTTGGCGAGCAGTACTTC
V: TRBV30
J: TRBJ2-7
size: many
D: TRBD2

CDR3: CASRQIQGNTGELFF
DNA: TGTGCCAGCAGACAGATCCAGGGTAACACCGGGGAGCTGTTTTTT
V: TRBV7-2
J: TRBJ2-2
size: NA
D: NA

CDR3: CASRYWGTGRTDTQYF
DNA: TGTGCCAGCAGATATTGGGGGACAGGGCGCACAGATACGCAGTATTTT
V: TRBV2
J: TRBJ2-3
size: many
D: TRBD1

CDR3: CASSQGQGTNSPLHF
DNA: TGTGCCAGCAGCCAGGGACAGGGGACAAATTCACCCCTCCACTTT
V: TRBV5-5
J: TRBJ1-6
size: many
D: TRBD1

CDR3: CASRDNGGTASNMNTEAFF
DNA: TGTGCCAGCAGAGATAACGGGGGGACAGCCTCAAACATGAACACTGAAGCTTTCTTT
V: TRBV7-9
J: TRBJ1-1
size: NA
D: TRBD1